What follows is one T cell receptor beta chain and its context. Antigen unknown. Measured with immunoSEQ multiplex PCR; TCRdb has only the in-frame clones, and not every one. The sample records some 1,500 clones, around 73% being singletons. The sample originates from a study of blood T cell dynamics during melanoma immunotherapy. For the study at large: Standard first-line treatment here was pembrolizumab or nivolumab plus ipilimumab in metastatic melanoma. Findings and limits, study-wide: It remained unknown if the driving T cell clones were melanoma-specific. Immune-effector CD8+ cells best matched cell-free DNA CDR3 sequences and were most clonal.

Time point in this sample: pre-treatment baseline. The CD3+ CD4- CD8+ CD45RA- CD45RO-high CD27- CCR7- memory phenotype defined TIE cells. At 12 weeks after first infusion, RECIST 1.1 defined response for most patients. Patients with prior systemic cancer treatment, concomitant immunosuppressants, or other active malignancies were excluded. Trimming stripped 5 bases from V and 5 bases from J, with 6 bases between. Germline V gene data show CDR1 as SEHNR and CDR2 as FQNEAQ (reference sequence). The CDR3 is 12 residues long. This TCR came from a human donor with melanoma. Sequenced here: CD8+ T cells from blood, sampled from a patient treated with checkpoint blockade. The chain links TRBV7-9 to TRBJ2-2, with D hard to call. The CDR3 coding sequence is TGTGCCAGCAGCCCCCCAACCGGGGAGCTGTTTTTT. This gives the protein CASSPPTGELFF.